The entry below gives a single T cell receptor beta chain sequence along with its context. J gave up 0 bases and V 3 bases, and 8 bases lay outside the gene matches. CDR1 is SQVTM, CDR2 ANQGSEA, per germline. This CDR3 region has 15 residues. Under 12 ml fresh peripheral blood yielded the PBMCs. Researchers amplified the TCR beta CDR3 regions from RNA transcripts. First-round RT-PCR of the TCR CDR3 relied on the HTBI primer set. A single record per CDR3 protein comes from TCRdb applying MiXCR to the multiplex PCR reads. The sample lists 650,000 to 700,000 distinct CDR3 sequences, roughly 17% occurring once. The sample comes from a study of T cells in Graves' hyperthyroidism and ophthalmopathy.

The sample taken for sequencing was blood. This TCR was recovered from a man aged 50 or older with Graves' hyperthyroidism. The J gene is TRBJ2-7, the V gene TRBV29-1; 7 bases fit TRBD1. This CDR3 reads CSVEFRDSDSYEQYF. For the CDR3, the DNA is TGCAGCGTTGAGTTCAGGGACAGTGACTCCTACGAGCAGTACTTC.